The 6 T cell receptor beta chains below were found in one sample sequenced in a study of cytomegalovirus exposure and HLA in healthy donors. A multiplex PCR was run with 60 Vbeta primers and 13 Jbeta primers. Sequenced by immunoSEQ multiplex PCR; TCRdb stores in-frame clones only, minus some. Counted here are 120,000 or so clones, about 15% occurring once; the ten biggest clones make up less than 3.5%. The source material was PBMCs. All receptors come from a female donor in good health and CMV-seropositive.

This clone was picked up a small number of times. The chain carries TRBV5-1 and TRBJ2-1; 13 bases match TRBD2. CDR1 and CDR2 (germline): SGHRS, YFSETQ. The CDR3 has 17 amino acids. The V gene end was trimmed by 4 bases and the J gene end by 4 bases; junction bases not matched to a gene: 8. CDR3 in amino acids: CASSTGLAGPGYNEQFF. The CDR3 DNA reads as TGCGCCAGCAGCACGGGACTAGCGGGGCCGGGTTACAATGAGCAGTTCTTC.

This clone has a single count. V and J are TRBV7-2 and TRBJ2-7; 7 bases agree with TRBD1. V trimming: 1 base; J trimming: 0 bases; junction bases outside the gene matches: 3. CDR3 size: 15 residues. CDR1 and CDR2 (germline): SGHTA, FQGNSA. The CDR3 nucleotides are TGTGCCAGCAGCTTAGGGACAGGTCGCTCCTACGAGCAGTACTTC. This encodes CASSLGTGRSYEQYF.

The chain carries TRBV4-3 and TRBJ2-1; 7 bases match TRBD2. Germline-derived CDR1 and CDR2 are LGHNA and YSLEER. This CDR3 is 15 amino acids long. J was trimmed by 3 bases and V by 1 base; bases with no gene match: 3. CDR3 nucleotide sequence: TGCGCCAGCAGCCAAGTCAGCGGGGACTACAATGAGCAGTTCTTC. Residues: CASSQVSGDYNEQFF.

The chain combines TRBV19 with TRBJ2-7, with D possibly matching TRBD2 (6 bases). Germline V gives CDR1 LNHDA, CDR2 SQIVND (reference sequence). V was cut by 5 bases and J by 5 bases, with 16 bases left in between. The CDR3 totals 14 residues. The CDR3 region is CASSRRGEVDEQYF. The DNA of the CDR3 is TGTGCCAGTAGTCGCCGAGGGGAGGTGGACGAGCAGTACTTC. Filled out from reference TRBV19 and TRBJ2-7, the complete variable domain reads DGGITQSPKYLFRKEGQNVTLSCEQNLNHDAMYWYRQDPGQGLRLIYYSQIVNDFQKGDIAEGYSVSREKKESFPLTVTSAQKNPTAFYLCASSRRGEVDEQYFGPGTRLTVT.

This clone was recorded a few times. This chain joins TRBV2 and TRBJ2-7; TRBD2 matches 11 bases. CDR3 size: 15 residues. Germline V gene sequence: CDR1 SNHLY, CDR2 FYNNEI. Germline trimming cut 6 bases from V and 7 bases from J; bases unmatched to any gene: 11. The CDR3 coding sequence is TGTGCCAGCAGAGCTATAGCGGGGGGGCTGGAAGAGCAGTACTTC. The encoded protein is CASRAIAGGLEEQYF.

The count of this clone is one. The CDR3 DNA reads TGTGCCAGCAGCTTGTTAGCGGGAGTACAAGAGACCCAGTACTTC. Protein product: CASSLLAGVQETQYF. The V call is TRBV5-5, the J call TRBJ2-5; 9 bases align to TRBD2. The CDR3 contains 15 residues. The J segment lost 2 bases and the V segment lost 1 base, leaving 3 bases of the junction unmatched. Germline V gives CDR1 SGHKS, CDR2 YYEKEE (reference sequence).